Sequencing of this T cell receptor (beta chain) was carried out in a study of blood T cell repertoires in COVID-19. In the study overall: There were acute and convalescent COVID-19 samples, and they came from the United States, Italy and Spain. PBMCs, B-cell-depleted T cells, or T cells were the source of the cDNA or gDNA that made up the material.

Enrolled during active infection, Seattle patients were then followed longitudinally. Per the authors' pipeline: Reference gene primer amplification gave nucleated cell count estimates. Some clones are missing from TCRdb's copy, which holds only in-frame ones; the method was immunoSEQ multiplex PCR. D and trimming come from the DNA, and the V and J calls and clone size come from that table. The sample holds 100,000 to 150,000 clones, about 89% seen once. The CDR3 is 15 amino acids. Germline CDR1 reads SGHTA; CDR2 reads FQGNSA. Trimming cost V 3 bases and J 0 bases, with 9 bases left between them. This clone was recorded many times.

The J gene is TRBJ1-3, the V gene TRBV7-2; the D is unclear. Source material: peripheral blood. The TCR sequence derives from a man aged 55 to 69 with COVID-19, enrolled during active disease. CDR3 DNA: TGTGCCAGCAGCTTGGTAGGGAGCTCTGGAAACACCATATATTTT. The encoded protein is CASSLVGSSGNTIYF.